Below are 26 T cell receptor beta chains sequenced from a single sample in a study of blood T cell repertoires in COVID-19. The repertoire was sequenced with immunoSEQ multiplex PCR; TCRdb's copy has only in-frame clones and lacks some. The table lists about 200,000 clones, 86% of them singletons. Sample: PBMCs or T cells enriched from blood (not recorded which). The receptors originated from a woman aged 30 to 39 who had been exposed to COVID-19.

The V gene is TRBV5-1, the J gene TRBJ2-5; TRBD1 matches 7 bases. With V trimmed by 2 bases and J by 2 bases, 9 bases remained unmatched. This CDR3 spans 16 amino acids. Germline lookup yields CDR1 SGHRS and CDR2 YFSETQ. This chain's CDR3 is CASSLKGAEKQETQYF. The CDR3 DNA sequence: TGCGCCAGCAGCTTAAAGGGGGCCGAAAAACAAGAGACCCAGTACTTC.

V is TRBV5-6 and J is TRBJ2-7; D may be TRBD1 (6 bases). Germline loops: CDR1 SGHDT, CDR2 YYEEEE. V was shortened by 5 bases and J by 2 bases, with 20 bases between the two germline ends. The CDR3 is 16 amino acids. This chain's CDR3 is CASSILGAGLPYEQYF. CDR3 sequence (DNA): TGTGCCAGCAGTATCCTGGGGGCTGGTCTCCCCTACGAGCAGTACTTC. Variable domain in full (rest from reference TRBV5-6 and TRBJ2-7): DAGVTQSPTHLIKTRGQQVTLRCSPKSGHDTVSWYQQALGQGPQFIFQYYEEEERQRGNFPDRFSGHQFPNYSSELNVNALLLGDSALYLCASSILGAGLPYEQYFGPGTRLTVT.

The CDR3 is CASSFTPLNTEAFF. The CDR3 DNA sequence: TGTGCCAGCAGTTTTACACCACTGAACACTGAAGCTTTCTTT. V is TRBV6-5 and J is TRBJ1-1, with D uncertain. Germline-derived CDR1 and CDR2 are MNHEY and SVGAGI. V lost 4 bases and J lost 0, with 9 bases in between. The CDR3 is 14 amino acids.

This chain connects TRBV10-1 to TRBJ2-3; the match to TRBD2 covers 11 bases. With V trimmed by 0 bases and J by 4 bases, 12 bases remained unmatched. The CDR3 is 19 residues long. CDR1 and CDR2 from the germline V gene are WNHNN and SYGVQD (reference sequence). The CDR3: CASSESGLASGGPPDTQYF. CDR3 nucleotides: TGCGCCAGCAGTGAGTCGGGGTTGGCTAGCGGGGGGCCCCCAGATACGCAGTATTTT.

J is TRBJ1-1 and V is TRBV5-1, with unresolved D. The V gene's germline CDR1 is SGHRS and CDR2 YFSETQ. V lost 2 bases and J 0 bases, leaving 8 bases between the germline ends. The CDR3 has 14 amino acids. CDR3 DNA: TGCGCCAGCAGCTTTTTGGAGGTGAACACTGAAGCTTTCTTT. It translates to CASSFLEVNTEAFF.

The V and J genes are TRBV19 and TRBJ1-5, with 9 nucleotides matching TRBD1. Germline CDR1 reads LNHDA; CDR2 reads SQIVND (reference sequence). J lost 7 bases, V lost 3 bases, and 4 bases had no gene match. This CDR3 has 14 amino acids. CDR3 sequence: CASSIHGQGQPQHF. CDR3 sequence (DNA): TGTGCCAGTAGTATCCACGGACAGGGGCAGCCCCAGCATTTT.

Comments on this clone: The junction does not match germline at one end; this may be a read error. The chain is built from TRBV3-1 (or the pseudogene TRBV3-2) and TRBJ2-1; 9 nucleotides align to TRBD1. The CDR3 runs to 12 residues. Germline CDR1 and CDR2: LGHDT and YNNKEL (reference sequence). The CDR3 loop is CASSHRDREEIF. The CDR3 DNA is TGTGCCAGCAGCCATAGGGACAGGGAAGAGATCTTC.

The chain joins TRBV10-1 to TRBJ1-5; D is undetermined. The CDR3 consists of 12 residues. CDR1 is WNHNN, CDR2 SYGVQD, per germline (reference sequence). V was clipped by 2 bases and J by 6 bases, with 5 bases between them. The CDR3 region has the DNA TGCGCCAGCAGTGAGCCGGGTCAGCCCCAGCATTTT. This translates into CASSEPGQPQHF.

The CDR3 nucleotides are TGTGCCAGCAGTGAAGCACAGGTACTTTCACCCCTCCACTTT. It specifies CASSEAQVLSPLHF. The chain joins TRBV2 to TRBJ1-6; possibly TRBD1 for D (5 bases). The CDR3 length is 14 residues. V was shortened by 0 bases and J by 9 bases, with 9 bases between the two germline ends. Germline CDR1 reads SNHLY; CDR2 reads FYNNEI.

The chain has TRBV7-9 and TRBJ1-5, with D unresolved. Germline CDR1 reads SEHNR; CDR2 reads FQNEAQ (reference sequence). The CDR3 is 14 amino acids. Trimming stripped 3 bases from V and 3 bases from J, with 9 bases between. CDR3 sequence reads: CASSFGQPNQPQHF. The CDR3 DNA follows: TGTGCCAGCAGCTTCGGTCAACCCAATCAGCCCCAGCATTTT.

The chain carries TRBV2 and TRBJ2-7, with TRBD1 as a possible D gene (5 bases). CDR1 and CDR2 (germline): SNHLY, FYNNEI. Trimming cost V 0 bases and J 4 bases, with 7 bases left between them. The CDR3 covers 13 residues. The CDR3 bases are TGTGCCAGCAGTGAAGCAGCAGGGTACGAGCAGTACTTC. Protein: CASSEAAGYEQYF.

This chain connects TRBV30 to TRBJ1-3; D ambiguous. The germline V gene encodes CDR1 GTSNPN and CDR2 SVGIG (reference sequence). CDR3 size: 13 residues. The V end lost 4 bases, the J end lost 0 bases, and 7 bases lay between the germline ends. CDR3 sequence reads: CAWNAASGNTIYF. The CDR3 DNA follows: TGTGCCTGGAACGCGGCCTCTGGAAACACCATATATTTT.

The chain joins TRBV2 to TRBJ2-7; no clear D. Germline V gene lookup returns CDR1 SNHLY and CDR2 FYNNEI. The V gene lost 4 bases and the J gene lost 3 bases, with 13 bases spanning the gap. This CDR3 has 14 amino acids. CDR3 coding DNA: TGTGCCAGCAGTGTATCGGGTCTTGTCTACGAGCAGTACTTC. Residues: CASSVSGLVYEQYF. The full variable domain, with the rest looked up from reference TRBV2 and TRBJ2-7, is EPEVTQTPSHQVTQMGQEVILRCVPISNHLYFYWYRQILGQKVEFLVSFYNNEISEKSEIFDDQFSVERPDGSNFTLKIRSTKLEDSAMYFCASSVSGLVYEQYFGPGTRLTVT.

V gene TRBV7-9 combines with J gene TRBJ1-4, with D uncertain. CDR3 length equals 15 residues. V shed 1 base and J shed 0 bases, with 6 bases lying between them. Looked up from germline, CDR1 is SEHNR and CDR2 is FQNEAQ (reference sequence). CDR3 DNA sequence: TGTGCCAGCAGCTTAGGTTCTGCAACTAATGAAAAACTGTTTTTT. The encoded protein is CASSLGSATNEKLFF.

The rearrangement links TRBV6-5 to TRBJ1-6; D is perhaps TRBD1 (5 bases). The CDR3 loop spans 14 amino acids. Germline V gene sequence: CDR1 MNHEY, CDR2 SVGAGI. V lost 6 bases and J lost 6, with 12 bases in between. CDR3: CASRRQQLNSPLHF. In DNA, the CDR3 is TGTGCCAGCAGGCGACAGCAACTTAATTCACCCCTCCACTTT.

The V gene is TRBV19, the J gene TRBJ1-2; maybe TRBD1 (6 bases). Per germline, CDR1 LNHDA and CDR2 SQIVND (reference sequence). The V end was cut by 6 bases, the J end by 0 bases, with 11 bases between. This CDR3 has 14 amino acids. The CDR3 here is CASRAGQTNYGYTF. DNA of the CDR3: TGTGCCAGTAGGGCTGGACAGACTAACTATGGCTACACCTTC.

The CDR3 DNA is TGTGCCAGCAGCATCGACAGGGGATCTGGAAACACCATATATTTT. As protein: CASSIDRGSGNTIYF. The chain uses TRBV6-5 and TRBJ1-3; 8 bases are shared with TRBD1. The CDR3 totals 15 residues. Germline values: CDR1 MNHEY, CDR2 SVGAGI. V shed 6 bases, J shed 1 base, and the junction held 5 bases outside the gene matches.

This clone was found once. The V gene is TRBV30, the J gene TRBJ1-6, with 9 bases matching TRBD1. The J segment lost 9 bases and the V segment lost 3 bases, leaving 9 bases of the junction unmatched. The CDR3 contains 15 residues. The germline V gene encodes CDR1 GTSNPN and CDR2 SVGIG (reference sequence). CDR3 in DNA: TGTGCCTGGAGCGCGCTCCGGGACAGGGTTTCACCCCTCCACTTT. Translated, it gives CAWSALRDRVSPLHF. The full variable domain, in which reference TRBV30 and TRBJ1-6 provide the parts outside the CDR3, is SQTIHQWPATLVQPVGSPLSLECTVEGTSNPNLYWYRQAAGRGLQLLFYSVGIGQISSEVPQNLSASRPQDRQFILSSKKLLLSDSGFYLCAWSALRDRVSPLHFGNGTRLTVT.

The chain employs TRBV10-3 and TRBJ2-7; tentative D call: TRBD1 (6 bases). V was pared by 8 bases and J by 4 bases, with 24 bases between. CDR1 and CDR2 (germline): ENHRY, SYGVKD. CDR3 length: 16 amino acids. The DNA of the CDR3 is TGTGCCATCGGGGGCGTTTTGGGCCCCCAATTATACGAGCAGTACTTC. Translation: CAIGGVLGPQLYEQYF.

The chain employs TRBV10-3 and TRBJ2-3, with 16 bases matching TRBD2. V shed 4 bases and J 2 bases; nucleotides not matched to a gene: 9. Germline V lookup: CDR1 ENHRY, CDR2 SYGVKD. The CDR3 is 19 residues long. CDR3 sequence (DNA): TGTGCCATCAGTGTTGGGACTAGCGGGGGGGTGCCTTTCACAGATACGCAGTATTTT. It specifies CAISVGTSGGVPFTDTQYF.

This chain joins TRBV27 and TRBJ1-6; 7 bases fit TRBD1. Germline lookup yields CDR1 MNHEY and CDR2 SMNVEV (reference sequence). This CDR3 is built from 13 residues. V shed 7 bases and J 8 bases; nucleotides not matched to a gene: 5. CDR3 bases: TGTGCCAGCACAGGGGGTTTGTATTCACCCCTCCACTTT. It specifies CASTGGLYSPLHF.

CDR3 sequence: CASSEQVNTGELFF. The CDR3 DNA reads TGCGCCAGCAGTGAGCAGGTTAACACCGGGGAGCTGTTTTTT. This chain joins TRBV10-2 and TRBJ2-2; unclear D gene. Trimming took 2 bases from V and 2 from J, leaving 6 bases between them. This CDR3 spans 14 amino acids. Germline loops: CDR1 WSHSY, CDR2 SAAADI.

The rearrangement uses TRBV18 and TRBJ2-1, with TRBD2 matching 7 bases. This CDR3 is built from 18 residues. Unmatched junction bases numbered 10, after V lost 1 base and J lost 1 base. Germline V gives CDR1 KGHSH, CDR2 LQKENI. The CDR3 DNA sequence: TGTGCCAGCTCACCACTGGGCGGGGGAATCGGGTCCTACAATGAGCAGTTCTTC. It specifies CASSPLGGGIGSYNEQFF.

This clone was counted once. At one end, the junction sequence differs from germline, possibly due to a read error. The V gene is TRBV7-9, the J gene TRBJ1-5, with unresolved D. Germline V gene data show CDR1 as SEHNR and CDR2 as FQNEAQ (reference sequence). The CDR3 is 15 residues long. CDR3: CASSDGAYSNQPLHF. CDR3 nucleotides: TGTGCCAGCAGCGACGGTGCCTATAGCAATCAGCCCCTGCATTTT.

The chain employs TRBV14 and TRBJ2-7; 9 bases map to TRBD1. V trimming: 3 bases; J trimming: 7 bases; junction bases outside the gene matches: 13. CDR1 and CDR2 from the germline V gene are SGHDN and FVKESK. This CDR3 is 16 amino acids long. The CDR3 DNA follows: TGTGCCAGCAGCCACTTAACGGGACAGGGTAGCGTAGAGCAGTACTTC. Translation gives CASSHLTGQGSVEQYF.

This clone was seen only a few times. CDR3 protein: CASSLVGGGASYEQYF. In DNA, the CDR3 is TGCGCCAGCAGCTTGGTAGGCGGGGGGGCCAGCTACGAGCAGTACTTC. This rearrangement joins TRBV5-1 to TRBJ2-7, with 9 bases that match TRBD2. Germline V gene sequence: CDR1 SGHRS, CDR2 YFSETQ. The CDR3 spans 16 residues. J was trimmed by 3 bases and V by 0 bases; bases with no gene match: 7.